These 30 T cell receptor beta chains were all obtained from the same sample, sequenced in a study of tumor-infiltrating lymphocytes in primary liver carcinoma. A primer in the constant region served to generate TCR beta cDNA from about 470 ng of total RNA. Three nested multiplex PCR rounds, a slightly modified ARM-PCR method, built the TCR beta libraries. The two initial PCR rounds, about 9 cycles each, used TRBV1-TRBV30 forward and C-beta reverse primers. TCRdb redid the calling of the multiplex PCR reads with MiXCR, one entry per CDR3 protein. Seen here are about 130,000 distinct CDR3 sequences, 64% observed once, and the top ten hold 7.5% to 8.5%. Unsorted bulk tissue of roughly 18-31 mg yielded co-extracted RNA and DNA. The sample comprised liver tumor tissue from sampling region 3. Subset in this sample: tumor region T3, left-lateral pole. The receptors originated from a woman in her sixties with primary liver carcinoma and hepatitis B virus infection.

Points on this clonotype: It may be a read error: a sequence one base away is much more abundant. V is TRBV6-1 and J is TRBJ2-3, with D tentatively TRBD1 (5 bases). The CDR3 is made up of 12 amino acids. Germline V gene sequence: CDR1 MNHNS, CDR2 SASEGT. CDR3 loop: CACSDTGNTQYF. DNA of the CDR3: TGTGCCTGCAGTGACACAGGAAATACGCAGTATTTT.

This clonotype was seen more than once but under ten times. This sequence joins TRBV19 and TRBJ2-2, with D hard to call. The CDR3 extends over 13 amino acids. Trimming shortened V by 2 bases and J by 7 bases, and 8 bases separated the two germline ends. Germline V lookup: CDR1 LNHDA, CDR2 SQIVND (reference sequence). The CDR3 sequence: CASSISGVGELFF. The CDR3 DNA reads TGTGCCAGTAGTATAAGTGGGGTCGGGGAGCTGTTTTTT.

This clonotype turned up a few times. At one of its ends the junction is not consistent with the germline gene, which may arise from a read error. The chain recombines TRBV4-1 with TRBJ1-1; D gene uncertain. Germline loops: CDR1 MGHRA, CDR2 YSYEKL. The CDR3 spans 12 residues. DNA of the CDR3: TGCGCCAGCAGCGTAGGGAACACTGAAGTTTTCTTT. It codes for CASSVGNTEVFF.

This clonotype was seen more than once but under ten times. One junction end disagrees with the germline gene, perhaps due to a read error. CDR3 region: CASNLDRTGKLFF. The CDR3 DNA is TGTGCCAGCAACTTAGATAGGACTGGGAAACTGTTTTTT. The J gene is TRBJ2-2, the V gene TRBV11-2; D might be TRBD2 (5 bases). This CDR3 region has 13 residues. Per germline, CDR1 SGHAT and CDR2 FQNNGV.

The CDR3 sequence is CASSLAFRSTDTQYF. CDR3 nucleotide sequence: TGCGCCAGCAGCTTGGCCTTTCGTAGCACAGATACGCAGTATTTT. The chain combines TRBV5-1 with TRBJ2-3; D unresolved. The CDR3 extends over 15 amino acids. CDR1 is SGHRS, CDR2 YFSETQ, per germline. With 0 bases removed from V and 0 bases from J, the gap between germline ends came to 8 bases.

In its sample, this clonotype was seen once. Germline is not matched at one junction end, which may reflect a read error. The rearrangement links TRBV29-1 to TRBJ1-2; D gene unclear. The CDR3 is 13 amino acids. Germline V lookup: CDR1 SQVTM, CDR2 ANQGSEA. In nucleotides, the CDR3 is TGCAGCGTTGGAGGAGCCCTTAACTATGGCTACGCCTTC. Its protein is CSVGGALNYGYAF.

This clonotype occurred many times. This rearrangement joins TRBV4-1 to TRBJ1-1; D gene ambiguous. The CDR3 is 14 residues long. The germline gives CDR1 MGHRA, CDR2 YSYEKL. V dropped 0 bases and J dropped 8 bases, with 13 bases sitting between them. CDR3: CASSQDNTRREAFF. CDR3 DNA sequence: TGCGCCAGCAGCCAAGACAACACCCGCCGCGAAGCTTTCTTT.

This clonotype was picked up a small number of times. This sequence may be a read error, since a much larger clone differs from it by one base. The genes are TRBV11-3 and TRBJ1-1; D remains ambiguous. The germline V gene encodes CDR1 SGHNT and CDR2 YENEEA. The CDR3 totals 13 residues. CDR3 nucleotides: TGTGCCAGCAGCCGTTCACTGGCCGCTGAAGCTTCCTTT. Amino acid sequence: CASSRSLAAEASF.

Points on this clonotype: Just one base apart from a much larger clone, this may be a read error. The rearrangement links TRBV12-3 or TRBV12-4 to TRBJ2-1; D might be TRBD2 (5 bases). CDR3 length: 14 amino acids. Trimming stripped 10 bases from V and 5 bases from J, with 18 bases between. This CDR3 is CATPGANGNNEQFF. The CDR3, as DNA: TGTGCCACCCCAGGCGCTAACGGGAACAATGAGCAGTTCTTC.

There are a few counts of this clonotype. Here the CDR3 DNA reads TGTGCCAGCAGGGACAGGGAAAACATTCAGTACTTC. It encodes CASRDRENIQYF. This chain uses TRBV2 with TRBJ2-4, with 8 bases matching TRBD1. This CDR3 region has 12 residues. From germline, CDR1 is SNHLY and CDR2 FYNNEI. The V segment lost 6 bases and the J segment 5 bases; nucleotides outside the gene matches: 0.

To note about this clonotype: The conserved final phenylalanine or tryptophan is absent from the CDR3, which likely points to a read error. The chain couples TRBV28 to TRBJ1-1; D is unresolved. Per germline, CDR1 MDHEN and CDR2 SYDVKM. V gave up 4 bases and J gave up 0 bases, with 9 bases separating them. This CDR3 contains 14 residues. CDR3 sequence: CASSSTFMNTEAFL. In DNA form, the CDR3 reads TGTGCCAGCAGTTCGACCTTCATGAACACTGAAGCTTTCCTT.

As for this clonotype: A junction boundary mismatches the germline segment, possibly from a read error. J is TRBJ2-7 and V is TRBV30, with 8 positions matching TRBD2. The CDR3 covers 15 residues. Germline V lookup: CDR1 GTSNPN, CDR2 SVGIG (reference sequence). CDR3 sequence (DNA): TGTGCCCGGAGTGGGACTTGCGGGAGGCGACACGAGCAGTACTTC. Encoded protein: CARSGTCGRRHEQYF. Full variable domain (missing parts from reference TRBV30 and TRBJ2-7): SQTIHQWPATLVQPVGSPLSLECTVEGTSNPNLYWYRQAAGRGLQLLFYSVGIGQISSEVPQNLSASRPQDRQFILSSKKLLLSDSGFYLCARSGTCGRRHEQYFGPGTRLTVT.

A word on this clonotype: The junction departs from the called germline gene at one end, perhaps through a read error. The V and J genes are TRBV5-1 and TRBJ2-2; D may match TRBD1 or TRBD2 (5 bases each). CDR3 size: 16 residues. CDR1 is SGHRS and CDR2 is YFSETQ in the germline V gene. CDR3 sequence (DNA): TGCGCCCGCAGCTTGGGGACCGGGACCCACACCGGGGAACTGTTTTTT. Protein sequence: CARSLGTGTHTGELFF.

This clonotype has a single count. Without the conserved terminal phenylalanine or tryptophan, this CDR3 likely stems from a read error. J is TRBJ2-1 and V is TRBV11-3; perhaps TRBD1 as D (6 bases). This CDR3 comprises 13 residues. V lost 6 bases to trimming and J lost 4 bases, with 10 bases between them. Germline V gene lookup returns CDR1 SGHNT and CDR2 YENEEA. CDR3 bases: TGTGCCAGCAGGGGGGCTGGGTACAATGAGCAGTTCTCC. Amino acid sequence: CASRGAGYNEQFS.

The CDR3 region has the DNA TGTGCCAGCAGCAAAGCGCGTAGAGCGGGAGACTACGAGCAGTACTTC. It codes for CASSKARRAGDYEQYF. The V gene is TRBV21-1, the J gene TRBJ2-7; no DNA check was done on the table's D call, TRBD2. TRBV21-1 counts as a pseudogene. This CDR3 comprises 16 residues.

Turning to this clonotype: The junction and the germline gene differ at one end; a read error may be behind it. This sequence joins TRBV12-3 or TRBV12-4 and TRBJ2-1; the match to TRBD1 covers 9 bases. The CDR3 spans 13 residues. CDR3 loop: CASTKDRGNGQFF. In DNA form, the CDR3 reads TGTGCCAGCACCAAGGACAGGGGCAATGGGCAGTTCTTC.

This clonotype appeared a single time. One base away lies a much larger clone, so this may be a sequencing read error. The chain joins TRBV7-9 to TRBJ2-7; D tentatively reads TRBD1 or TRBD2 (5 bases each). The CDR3 extends over 12 amino acids. V shed 5 bases and J shed 7 bases, with 12 bases lying between them. CDR1 and CDR2 (germline): SEHNR, FQNEAQ (reference sequence). The CDR3 here is CASSPRGEEQYF. The CDR3 DNA is TGTGCCAGCAGCCCGAGAGGGGAGGAGCAGTACTTC.

Ten or more counts support this clonotype. The gene calls are TRBV5-1 and TRBJ2-5; weak D call: TRBD1 (6 bases). Germline V CDR1 and CDR2: SGHRS, YFSETQ. This CDR3 region has 13 residues. Trimming cost V 1 base and J 4 bases, with 8 bases left between them. The CDR3 protein is CASSLRGGETQYF. The CDR3 DNA is TGCGCCAGCAGCTTGAGAGGGGGAGAGACCCAGTACTTC. The variable domain in full, completed from reference TRBV5-1 and TRBJ2-5, reads KAGVTQTPRYLIKTRGQQVTLSCSPISGHRSVSWYQQTPGQGLQFLFEYFSETQRNKGNFPGRFSGRQFSNSRSEMNVSTLELGDSALYLCASSLRGGETQYFGPGTRLLVL.

This clonotype was counted many times. J is TRBJ2-1 and V is TRBV6-1; 12 bases agree with TRBD1. The V gene's germline CDR1 is MNHNS and CDR2 SASEGT. Losses at the gene ends were 8 bases for V and 9 bases for J; bases not matched to a gene: 11. The CDR3 consists of 15 residues. The CDR3: CASRNPGQGASEQFF. DNA for the CDR3: TGTGCCAGCCGAAATCCGGGACAGGGGGCGTCTGAGCAGTTCTTC.

This clonotype was found a few times. V is TRBV5-1 and J is TRBJ1-5; D might be TRBD1 (5 bases). Germline V lookup: CDR1 SGHRS, CDR2 YFSETQ. The ends were cut back, 4 bases at V and 2 bases at J, with 16 bases in the middle. CDR3 length: 16 residues. In DNA form, the CDR3 reads TGCGCCAGCAGCACCGGACACGGCGATGGCAATCAGCCCCAGCATTTT. This translates into CASSTGHGDGNQPQHF.

The table lists this clonotype with many counts. This chain uses TRBV5-3 with TRBJ2-3; D is undetermined. TRBV5-3 is an ORF, and what it does is uncertain. The V and J ends lost 0 bases and 3 bases respectively, with 17 bases between them. The CDR3 is made up of 17 amino acids. As DNA, the CDR3 is TGTGCCAGAAGCTTGGCTACCGAAGAAATTCTTACAGATACGCAGTATTTT. Protein: CARSLATEEILTDTQYF.

As for this clonotype: Germline is not matched at one junction end, which may reflect a read error. The V call is TRBV2, the J call TRBJ1-1; D might be TRBD1 (5 bases). Germline CDR1 and CDR2: SNHLY and FYNNEI. CDR3 length: 16 residues. This CDR3 reads CAGSVEGFVGNTEAFF. The CDR3 DNA reads as TGTGCCGGCAGTGTGGAGGGGTTTGTTGGGAACACTGAAGCTTTCTTT.

V usage is TRBV11-2 and J usage is TRBJ2-5; D tentatively fits TRBD1 or TRBD2 (5 bases each). In germline, CDR1 is SGHAT, CDR2 FQNNGV. This CDR3 is 15 amino acids long. The V end lost 5 bases, the J end lost 9 bases, and 22 bases lay between the germline ends. CDR3 DNA: TGTGCCAGCAGCGAGGGGAGCTCCGGAGCAGTGGCCCAGTACTTC. It codes for CASSEGSSGAVAQYF.

A note on this clonotype: A much more abundant neighbour one base away suggests this may be a read error. The chain is built from TRBV5-1 and TRBJ2-7, with D maybe TRBD2 (6 bases). Germline lookup yields CDR1 SGHRS and CDR2 YFSETQ. This CDR3 has 14 amino acids. V was cut by 6 bases and J by 4 bases, with 17 bases left in between. The DNA for the CDR3 is TGCGCCAGCACCCCCGGGGTTAGCGGATACGAGCAGTACTTC. Its translation is CASTPGVSGYEQYF.

Only a few counts were recorded for this clonotype. A much more abundant neighbour one base away suggests this may be a read error. The J gene is TRBJ2-3, the V gene TRBV10-2; the D is unclear. The CDR3 totals 13 residues. Germline V gene data show CDR1 as WSHSY and CDR2 as SAAADI. Trimming took 6 bases from V and 0 from J, leaving 7 bases between them. The chain's CDR3 is CASRMPSTDTQYF. The CDR3 DNA sequence: TGCGCCAGCAGGATGCCTAGCACAGATACGCAGTATTTT.

Worth noting for this clonotype: A read error may produce the germline difference seen at one junction end. The rearrangement uses TRBV11-1 and TRBJ2-1; no reliable D call. The CDR3 is 15 amino acids. The germline V gene encodes CDR1 SGHAT and CDR2 FQDESV (reference sequence). In DNA form, the CDR3 reads TGCACCAGCAGCTCTGCGGTAGCAGGCAACAATGAGCAGTTCTTC. It is translated as CTSSSAVAGNNEQFF.

Notes on this clonotype: One end of the junction does not line up with germline, which may come from a read error. This chain joins TRBV28 and TRBJ1-1; 8 bases line up with TRBD1. This CDR3 has 16 residues. Germline lookup yields CDR1 MDHEN and CDR2 SYDVKM. CDR3: CASSLSRQGTNTEAFF. DNA of the CDR3: TGTGCCAGCAGTTTAAGTAGACAGGGGACGAACACCGAAGCTTTCTTT.

A word on this clonotype: The germline gene is not matched at one end of the junction; a read error may be the cause. V and J are TRBV11-2 and TRBJ2-5, with 10 bases fitting TRBD1. The CDR3 has 16 amino acids. The germline V gene has CDR1 SGHAT and CDR2 FQNNGV. The CDR3 coding sequence is TGTGCCAGCAGCTTTTCGCGGACAGGGGGACAAGAAACCCAGTACTTC. Protein: CASSFSRTGGQETQYF. Using reference TRBV11-2 and TRBJ2-5 for the parts outside the CDR3, the full variable domain is EAGVAQSPRYKIIEKRQSVAFWCNPISGHATLYWYQQILGQGPKLLIQFQNNGVVDDSQLPKDRFSAERLKGVDSTLKIQPAKLEDSAVYLCASSFSRTGGQETQYFGPGTRLLVL.

Regarding this clonotype: A read error is likely, as this CDR3 ends without the conserved phenylalanine or tryptophan. The chain couples TRBV7-2 to TRBJ2-1, with D possibly being TRBD2 (5 bases). The V and J ends lost 2 bases and 6 bases respectively, with 14 bases between them. Per the germline V gene, CDR1 is SGHTA and CDR2 is FQGNSA. The CDR3 has 15 residues. CDR3 residues: CASSLMTTGLNEQFS. For the CDR3, the DNA is TGTGCCAGCAGCTTAATGACTACCGGTCTCAATGAGCAGTTCTCC.

This clonotype showed up just once. Since a much larger clone is just one base distant, this may be a read error. This chain connects TRBV5-4 to TRBJ1-1; D unclear. Germline values: CDR1 SGHNT, CDR2 YYREEE (reference sequence). The length of the CDR3 is 14 residues. The CDR3 reads CASSRSAVNTESFF. Here the CDR3 DNA reads TGTGCCAGCAGCCGGTCAGCCGTGAACACTGAATCTTTCTTT. Based on the CDR3 plus reference TRBV5-4 and TRBJ1-1, the full variable domain is ETGVTQSPTHLIKTRGQQVTLRCSSQSGHNTVSWYQQALGQGPQFIFQYYREEENGRGNFPPRFSGLQFPNYSSELNVNALELDDSALYLCASSRSAVNTESFFGQGTRLTVV.